A selection of T cell receptor beta chains follows, all from one sample in a study of T-cell reconstitution after alpha-beta-depleted transplantation in children. TCRdb re-derived calls from the PCR reads in MiXCR, one entry per CDR3 protein. The data show roughly 500,000 distinct CDR3 sequences, 9.5% to 15% seen once. The source was PBMCs from the stem cell graft donor, collected from the stem cell graft. These receptors were obtained from a human donor who donated a stem cell graft to a child with combined immunodeficiency. Each CDR3 is given with its conserved first and last residue. A D gene is named only where the DNA matches it firmly. Clone size is shown for a subset of rows, as once, few, many or a class of expanded clone.

d_gene: TRBD1
v_gene: TRBV4-3
j_gene: TRBJ2-3
abundance: NA
CDR3aa: CASSPGQGRVRDTQYF
CDR3nt: TGCGCCAGCAGCCCCGGACAGGGCCGGGTAAGGGATACGCAGTATTTT

d_gene: TRBD1
v_gene: TRBV24-1
j_gene: TRBJ2-7
abundance: many
CDR3aa: CATTEDRGQYEQYF
CDR3nt: TGTGCCACCACTGAGGACAGGGGGCAATACGAGCAGTACTTC

d_gene: TRBD2
v_gene: TRBV9
j_gene: TRBJ2-1
abundance: NA
CDR3aa: CASSPSGISYNEQFF
CDR3nt: TGTGCCAGCAGTCCTAGCGGGATATCCTACAATGAGCAGTTCTTC

d_gene: NA
v_gene: TRBV29-1
j_gene: TRBJ2-2
abundance: many
CDR3aa: CSVGVGNTGELFF
CDR3nt: TGCAGCGTGGGGGTGGGAAACACCGGGGAGCTGTTTTTT

d_gene: TRBD2
v_gene: TRBV4-3
j_gene: TRBJ2-7
abundance: few
CDR3aa: CASSWNSGGHEQYF
CDR3nt: TGCGCCAGCAGTTGGAATAGCGGGGGCCACGAGCAGTACTTC

d_gene: NA
v_gene: TRBV27
j_gene: TRBJ2-5
abundance: few
CDR3aa: CASGQRGETQYF
CDR3nt: TGTGCCAGCGGTCAGAGGGGAGAGACCCAGTACTTC

d_gene: NA
v_gene: TRBV29-1
j_gene: TRBJ1-1
abundance: NA
CDR3aa: CSVVGYLNTEAFF
CDR3nt: TGCAGCGTTGTTGGCTATCTGAACACTGAAGCTTTCTTT

d_gene: TRBD1
v_gene: TRBV27
j_gene: TRBJ2-1
abundance: many
CDR3aa: CASRIQGDSYNEQFF
CDR3nt: TGTGCCAGCAGGATACAGGGGGACTCCTACAATGAGCAGTTCTTC

d_gene: TRBD1
v_gene: TRBV20-1
j_gene: TRBJ2-7
abundance: few
CDR3aa: CSARTGTGVWYEQYF
CDR3nt: TGCAGTGCCAGAACCGGGACAGGGGTTTGGTACGAGCAGTACTTC

d_gene: NA
v_gene: TRBV20-1
j_gene: TRBJ2-3
abundance: NA
CDR3aa: CSARGGPGDTQYF
CDR3nt: TGCAGTGCTAGAGGGGGCCCGGGAGATACGCAGTATTTT

d_gene: TRBD1
v_gene: TRBV6-2/TRBV6-3
j_gene: TRBJ2-2
abundance: few
CDR3aa: CASSRTGSTGELFF
CDR3nt: TGTGCCAGCAGTCGGACAGGGAGCACCGGGGAGCTGTTTTTT

d_gene: NA
v_gene: TRBV7-8
j_gene: TRBJ2-5
abundance: few
CDR3aa: CASSLDAGQETQYF
CDR3nt: TGTGCCAGCAGCTTAGACGCAGGGCAAGAGACCCAGTACTTC

d_gene: NA
v_gene: TRBV6-1
j_gene: TRBJ2-1
abundance: many
CDR3aa: CASSATGHPPENEQFF
CDR3nt: TGTGCCAGCAGTGCCACGGGACACCCCCCCGAAAATGAGCAGTTCTTC

d_gene: TRBD2
v_gene: TRBV5-1
j_gene: TRBJ2-1
abundance: few
CDR3aa: CASSLGTGLVYNEQFF
CDR3nt: TGCGCCAGCAGCCTAGGGACGGGACTAGTCTACAATGAGCAGTTCTTC

d_gene: NA
v_gene: TRBV12-3/TRBV12-4
j_gene: TRBJ2-1
abundance: NA
CDR3aa: CASSLKAGSSYNEQFF
CDR3nt: TGTGCCAGCAGTTTAAAGGCGGGAAGCTCCTACAATGAGCAGTTCTTC

d_gene: TRBD2
v_gene: TRBV29-1
j_gene: TRBJ2-3
abundance: many
CDR3aa: CSGTSGVGDTQYF
CDR3nt: TGCAGCGGGACTAGCGGAGTGGGAGATACGCAGTATTTT

d_gene: TRBD2
v_gene: TRBV12-3/TRBV12-4
j_gene: TRBJ2-1
abundance: NA
CDR3aa: CASSPTSGPSYNEQFF
CDR3nt: TGTGCCAGCAGTCCGACTAGCGGTCCTTCCTACAATGAGCAGTTCTTC

d_gene: NA
v_gene: TRBV12-3/TRBV12-4
j_gene: TRBJ2-4
abundance: many
CDR3aa: CASSLKNIQYF
CDR3nt: TGTGCCAGCAGCCTTAAAAACATTCAGTACTTC

d_gene: NA
v_gene: TRBV13
j_gene: TRBJ1-2
abundance: many
CDR3aa: CASSLVEYYGYTF
CDR3nt: TGTGCCAGCAGCTTAGTTGAATACTATGGCTACACCTTC

d_gene: TRBD2
v_gene: TRBV29-1
j_gene: TRBJ2-1
abundance: NA
CDR3aa: CSSRGLAGYNEQFF
CDR3nt: TGCAGCTCCCGAGGACTAGCGGGTTACAATGAGCAGTTCTTC